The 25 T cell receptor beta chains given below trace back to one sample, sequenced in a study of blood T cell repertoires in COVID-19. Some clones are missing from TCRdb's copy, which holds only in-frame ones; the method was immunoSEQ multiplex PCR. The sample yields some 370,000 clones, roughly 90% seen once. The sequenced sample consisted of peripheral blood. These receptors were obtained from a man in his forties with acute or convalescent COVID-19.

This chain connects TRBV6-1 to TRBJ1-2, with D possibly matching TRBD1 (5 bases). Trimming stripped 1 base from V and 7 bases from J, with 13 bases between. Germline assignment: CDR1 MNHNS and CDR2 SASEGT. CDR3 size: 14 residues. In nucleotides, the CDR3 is TGTGCCAGCAGTGAAGTCGGCCCAGGGTTTGGCTACACCTTC. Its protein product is CASSEVGPGFGYTF.

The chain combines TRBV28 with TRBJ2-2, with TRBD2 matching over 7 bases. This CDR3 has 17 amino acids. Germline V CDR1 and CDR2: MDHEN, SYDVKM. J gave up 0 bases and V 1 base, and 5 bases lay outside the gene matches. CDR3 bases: TGTGCCAGCAGTTTATTGGGGGGGTTCGCGAACACCGGGGAGCTGTTTTTT. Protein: CASSLLGGFANTGELFF.

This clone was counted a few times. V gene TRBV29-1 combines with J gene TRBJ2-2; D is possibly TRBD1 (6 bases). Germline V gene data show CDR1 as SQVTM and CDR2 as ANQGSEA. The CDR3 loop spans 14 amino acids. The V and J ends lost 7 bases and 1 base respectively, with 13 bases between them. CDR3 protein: CSALSTGNTGELFF. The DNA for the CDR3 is TGCAGCGCCCTTTCGACAGGGAACACCGGGGAGCTGTTTTTT.

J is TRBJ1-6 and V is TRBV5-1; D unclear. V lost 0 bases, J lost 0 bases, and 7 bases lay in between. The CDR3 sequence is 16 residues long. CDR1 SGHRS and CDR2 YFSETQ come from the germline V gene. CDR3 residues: CASSLGASSYNSPLHF. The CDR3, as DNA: TGCGCCAGCAGCTTGGGGGCGAGCTCCTATAATTCACCCCTCCACTTT.

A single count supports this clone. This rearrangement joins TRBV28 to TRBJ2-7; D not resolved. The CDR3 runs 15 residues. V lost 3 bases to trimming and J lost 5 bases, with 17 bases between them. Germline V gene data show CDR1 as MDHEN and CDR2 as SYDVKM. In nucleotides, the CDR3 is TGTGCCAGCAGTTTTCAGCCCGCCAGGCCCCACGAGCAGTACTTC. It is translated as CASSFQPARPHEQYF.

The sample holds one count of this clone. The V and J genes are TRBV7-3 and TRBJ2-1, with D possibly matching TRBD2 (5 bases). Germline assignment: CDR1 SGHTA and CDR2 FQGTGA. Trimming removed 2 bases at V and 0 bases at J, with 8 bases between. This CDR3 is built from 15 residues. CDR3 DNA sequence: TGTGCCAGCAGCTTACAGCGGAGCTCCTACAATGAGCAGTTCTTC. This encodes CASSLQRSSYNEQFF.

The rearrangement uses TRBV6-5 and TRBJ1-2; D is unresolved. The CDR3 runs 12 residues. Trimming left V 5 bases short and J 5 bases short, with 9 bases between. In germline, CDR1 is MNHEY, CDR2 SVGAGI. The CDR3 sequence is CASSMSLYGYTF. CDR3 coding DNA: TGTGCCAGCAGTATGTCGCTATATGGCTACACCTTC.

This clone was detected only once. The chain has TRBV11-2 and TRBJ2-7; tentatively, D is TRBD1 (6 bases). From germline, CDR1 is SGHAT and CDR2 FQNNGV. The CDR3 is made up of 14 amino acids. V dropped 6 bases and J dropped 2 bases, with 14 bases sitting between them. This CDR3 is CASSSWTEAYEQYF. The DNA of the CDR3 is TGTGCCAGCAGTTCCTGGACAGAGGCCTACGAGCAGTACTTC.

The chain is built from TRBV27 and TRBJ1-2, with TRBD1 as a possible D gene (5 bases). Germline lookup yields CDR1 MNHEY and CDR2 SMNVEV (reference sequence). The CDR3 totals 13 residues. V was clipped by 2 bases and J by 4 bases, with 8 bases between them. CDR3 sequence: CASSLKDSYGYTF. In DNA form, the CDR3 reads TGTGCCAGCAGTTTAAAAGACAGCTATGGCTACACCTTC.

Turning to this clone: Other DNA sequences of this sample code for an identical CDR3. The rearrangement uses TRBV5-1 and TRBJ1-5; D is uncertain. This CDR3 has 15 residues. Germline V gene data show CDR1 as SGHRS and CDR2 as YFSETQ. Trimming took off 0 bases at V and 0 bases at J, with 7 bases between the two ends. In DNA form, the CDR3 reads TGCGCCAGCAGCTTGGGCGGGTATAGCAATCAGCCCCAGCATTTT. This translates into CASSLGGYSNQPQHF. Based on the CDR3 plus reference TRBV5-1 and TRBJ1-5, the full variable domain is KAGVTQTPRYLIKTRGQQVTLSCSPISGHRSVSWYQQTPGQGLQFLFEYFSETQRNKGNFPGRFSGRQFSNSRSEMNVSTLELGDSALYLCASSLGGYSNQPQHFGDGTRLSIL.

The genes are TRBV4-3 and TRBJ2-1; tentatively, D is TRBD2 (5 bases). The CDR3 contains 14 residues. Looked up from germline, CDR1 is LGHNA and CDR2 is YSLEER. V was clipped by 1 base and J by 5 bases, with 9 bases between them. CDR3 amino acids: CASSQGERHNEQFF. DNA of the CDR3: TGCGCCAGCAGCCAAGGGGAGCGCCACAATGAGCAGTTCTTC.

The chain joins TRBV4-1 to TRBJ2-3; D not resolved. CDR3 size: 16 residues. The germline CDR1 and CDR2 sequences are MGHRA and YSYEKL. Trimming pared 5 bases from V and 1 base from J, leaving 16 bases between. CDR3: CASSYSIGLGTDTQYF. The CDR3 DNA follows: TGCGCCAGCAGCTACAGCATAGGCCTTGGCACAGATACGCAGTATTTT.

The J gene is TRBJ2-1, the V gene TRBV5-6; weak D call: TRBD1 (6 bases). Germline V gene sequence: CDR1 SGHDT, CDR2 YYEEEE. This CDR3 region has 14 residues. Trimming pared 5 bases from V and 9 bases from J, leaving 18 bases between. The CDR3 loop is CASSPVSGRGEQFF. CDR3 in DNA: TGTGCCAGCAGTCCGGTCTCAGGCAGGGGTGAGCAGTTCTTC.

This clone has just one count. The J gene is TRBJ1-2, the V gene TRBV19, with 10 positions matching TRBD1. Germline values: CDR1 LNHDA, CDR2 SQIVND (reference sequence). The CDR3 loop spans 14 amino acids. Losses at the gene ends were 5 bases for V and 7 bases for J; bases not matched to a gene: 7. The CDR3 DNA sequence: TGTGCCAGTAGTTGGGACAGGGGATTTTCTGGCTACACCTTC. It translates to CASSWDRGFSGYTF.

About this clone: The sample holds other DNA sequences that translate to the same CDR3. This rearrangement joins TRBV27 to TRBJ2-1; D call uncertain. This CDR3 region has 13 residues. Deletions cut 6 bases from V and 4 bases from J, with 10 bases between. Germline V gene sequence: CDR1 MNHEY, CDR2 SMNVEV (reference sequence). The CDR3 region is CASSFRRYNEQFF. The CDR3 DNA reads TGTGCCAGCAGCTTTCGGCGGTACAATGAGCAGTTCTTC.

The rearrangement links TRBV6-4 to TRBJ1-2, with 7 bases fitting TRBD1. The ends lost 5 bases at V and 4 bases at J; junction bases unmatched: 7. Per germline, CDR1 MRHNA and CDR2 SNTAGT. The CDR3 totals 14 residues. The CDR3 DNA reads TGTGCCAGCAGTCCCGGGACAGTTGGCTATGGCTACACCTTC. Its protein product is CASSPGTVGYGYTF.

CDR3 nucleotide sequence: TGTGCCAGCAGCAAAGAGGGGGGCCGGGAGGACTCCTACAATGAGCAGTTCTTC. Protein: CASSKEGGREDSYNEQFF. The chain recombines TRBV21-1 with TRBJ2-1; the table's D call of TRBD2 was not tested on the DNA. TRBV21-1 corresponds to a pseudogene. The CDR3 loop spans 18 amino acids.

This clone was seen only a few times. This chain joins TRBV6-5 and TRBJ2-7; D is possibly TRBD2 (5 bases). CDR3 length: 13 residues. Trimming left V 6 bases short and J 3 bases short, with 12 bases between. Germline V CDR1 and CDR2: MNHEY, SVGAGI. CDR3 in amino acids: CASRRTANYEQYF. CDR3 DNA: TGTGCCAGCAGACGGACTGCGAACTACGAGCAGTACTTC.

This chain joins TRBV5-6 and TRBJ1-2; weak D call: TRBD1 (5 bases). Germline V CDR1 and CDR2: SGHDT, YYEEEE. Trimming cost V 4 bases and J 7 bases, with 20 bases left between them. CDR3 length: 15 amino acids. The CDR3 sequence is CASSRRTGLGVGYTF. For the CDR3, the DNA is TGTGCCAGCAGCCGGAGAACGGGACTAGGGGTTGGCTACACCTTC.

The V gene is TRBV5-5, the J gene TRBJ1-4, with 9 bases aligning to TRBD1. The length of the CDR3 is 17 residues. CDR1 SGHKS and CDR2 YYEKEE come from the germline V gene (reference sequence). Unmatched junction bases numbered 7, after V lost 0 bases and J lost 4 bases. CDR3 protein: CASSLGVRQGVNEKLFF. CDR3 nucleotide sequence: TGTGCCAGCAGCTTGGGGGTCAGACAGGGGGTTAATGAAAAACTGTTTTTT.

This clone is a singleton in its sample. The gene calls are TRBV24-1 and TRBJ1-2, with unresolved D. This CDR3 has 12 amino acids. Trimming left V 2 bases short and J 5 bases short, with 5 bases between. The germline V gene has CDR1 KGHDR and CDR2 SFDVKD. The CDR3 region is CATSDSGYGYTF. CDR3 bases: TGTGCCACCAGTGATTCGGGGTATGGCTACACCTTC.

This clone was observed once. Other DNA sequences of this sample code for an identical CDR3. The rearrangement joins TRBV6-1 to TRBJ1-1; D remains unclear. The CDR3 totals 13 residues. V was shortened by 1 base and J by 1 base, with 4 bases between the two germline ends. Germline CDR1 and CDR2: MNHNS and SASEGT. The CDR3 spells CASSEVRNTEAFF. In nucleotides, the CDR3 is TGTGCCAGCAGTGAAGTGCGGAACACTGAAGCTTTCTTT.

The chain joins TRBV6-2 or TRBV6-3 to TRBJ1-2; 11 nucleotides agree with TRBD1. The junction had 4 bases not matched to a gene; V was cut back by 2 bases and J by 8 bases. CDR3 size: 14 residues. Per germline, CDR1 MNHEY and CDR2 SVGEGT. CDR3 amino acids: CASSYPDRGRGYTF. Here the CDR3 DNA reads TGTGCCAGCAGTTACCCGGACAGGGGGCGAGGCTACACCTTC.

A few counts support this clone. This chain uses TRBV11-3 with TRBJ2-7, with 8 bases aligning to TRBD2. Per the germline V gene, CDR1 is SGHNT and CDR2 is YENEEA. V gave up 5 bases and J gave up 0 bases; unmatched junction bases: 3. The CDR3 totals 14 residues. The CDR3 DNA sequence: TGTGCCAGCAGCAGGGGACTAGGCTCCTACGAGCAGTACTTC. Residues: CASSRGLGSYEQYF.

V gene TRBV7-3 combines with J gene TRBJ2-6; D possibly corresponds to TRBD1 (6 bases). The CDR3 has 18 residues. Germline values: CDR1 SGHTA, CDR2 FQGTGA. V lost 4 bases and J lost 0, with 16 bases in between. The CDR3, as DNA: TGTGCCAGCAGCTCGAGACAGGCCGTCTACTCTGGGGCCAACGTCCTGACTTTC. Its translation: CASSSRQAVYSGANVLTF.